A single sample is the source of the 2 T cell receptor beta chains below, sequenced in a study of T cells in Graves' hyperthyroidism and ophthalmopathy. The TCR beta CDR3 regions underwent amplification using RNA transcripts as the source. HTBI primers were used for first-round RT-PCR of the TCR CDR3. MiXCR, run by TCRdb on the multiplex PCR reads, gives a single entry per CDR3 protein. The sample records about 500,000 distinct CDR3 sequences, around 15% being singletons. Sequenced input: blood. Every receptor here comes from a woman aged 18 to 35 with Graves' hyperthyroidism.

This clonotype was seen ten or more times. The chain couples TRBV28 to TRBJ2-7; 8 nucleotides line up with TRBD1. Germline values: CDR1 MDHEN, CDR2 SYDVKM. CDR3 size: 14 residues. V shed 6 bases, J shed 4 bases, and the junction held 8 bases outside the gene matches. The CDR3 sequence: CASRLPGQAYEQYF. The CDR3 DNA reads TGTGCCAGCAGACTCCCGGGACAGGCTTACGAGCAGTACTTC. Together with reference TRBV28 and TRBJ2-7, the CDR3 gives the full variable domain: DVKVTQSSRYLVKRTGEKVFLECVQDMDHENMFWYRQDPGLGLRLIYFSYDVKMKEKGDIPEGYSVSREKKERFSLILESASTNQTSMYLCASRLPGQAYEQYFGPGTRLTVT.

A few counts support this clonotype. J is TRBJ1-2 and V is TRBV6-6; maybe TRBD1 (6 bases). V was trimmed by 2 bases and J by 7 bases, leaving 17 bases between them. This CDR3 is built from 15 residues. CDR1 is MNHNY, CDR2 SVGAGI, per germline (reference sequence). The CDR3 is CASSYGQGLVGGYTF. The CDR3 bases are TGTGCCAGCAGTTACGGGCAGGGGCTGGTGGGTGGCTACACCTTC.